This TCR beta chain was identified during a study of OX40 agonist ivuxolimab in advanced cancers. Study-wide background: The drug used for patients, ivuxolimab, was an agonistic anti-OX40 (CD134) antibody. Overall study results and limits: Compared with others, partial responders at 0.1-3.0 mg/kg displayed clonal expansion among the lowest.

Sequencing was performed with immunoSEQ multiplex PCR; in TCRdb, only in-frame clones are kept and a portion is missing. The sample lists tens of thousands of clones, 80% to 85% occurring once. A word on this clone: The antigen remains undetermined.

The CDR3 loop spans 15 amino acids. Per the germline V gene, CDR1 is MNHEY and CDR2 is SVGAGI. V lost 6 bases to trimming and J lost 6 bases; unmatched junction nucleotides: 9. This TCR was sampled from an adult with an advanced solid tumor such as melanoma, head and neck, liver or kidney cancer. Specimen: CD4+ or CD8+ T cells sorted from blood, collected in a trial of the OX40 agonist ivuxolimab. The chain employs TRBV6-5 and TRBJ1-5; 9 bases align to TRBD1. In DNA, the CDR3 is TGTGCCAGCAGGCCTGGACAGGGGATGGGTCAGCCCCAGCATTTT. It yields the protein CASRPGQGMGQPQHF.